This is a list of T cell receptor beta chains from one sample in a study of chemoradiotherapy in HPV16-positive cancers. Libraries were prepared by immunoSEQ multiplex PCR; TCRdb keeps only in-frame clonotypes and omits some of them. The sample lists under 4,000 clones, approximately 94% occurring once. This specimen was tumor tissue, taken from a patient who underwent chemoradiotherapy. These receptors originate from a human donor with HPV-associated anogenital cancer. Both conserved end residues are part of each CDR3. A D gene is named only where the DNA matches it firmly. The listing skips clone size in some rows; elsewhere it reads once, few, many or a size class.

clone_size j_call d_call v_call cdr3_nt cdr3_aa
- TRBJ1-3 TRBD1 TRBV28 TGTGCCAGCAGTTTCCGAACAGGGGATCTCTCTGGAAACACCATATATTTT CASSFRTGDLSGNTIYF
- TRBJ1-5 - TRBV6-1 TGTGCCAGCAGTGAAGCGGGAAGGAGCAATCAGCCCCAGCATTTT CASSEAGRSNQPQHF
- TRBJ2-4 TRBD2 TRBV4-1 TGCGCCAGCAGCCAAGCGGGACTAGCGACAAACATTCAGTACTTC CASSQAGLATNIQYF
- TRBJ2-1 TRBD2 TRBV11-2 TGTGCCAGCAGCTTAGATCCGGGACTAGCGGGAGGTACTGCCTACAATGAGCAGTTCTTC CASSLDPGLAGGTAYNEQFF
- TRBJ2-6 TRBD2 TRBV10-2 TGCGCCAGCAGCGGACTAGCGGATTCTGGGGCCAACGTCCTGACTTTC CASSGLADSGANVLTF
once TRBJ1-1 - TRBV15 TGTGCCACCAGCAGATCTCCCCTAATTATGAACACTGAAGCTTTCTTT CATSRSPLIMNTEAFF
once TRBJ1-1 - TRBV6-1 TGTGCCAGCACGAGAACAGAGAACACTGAAGCTTTCTTT CASTRTENTEAFF
- TRBJ2-3 - TRBV11-3 TGTGCCAGCAGCTTAGGCCTTCAGGGCCGGAGCGCAGATACGCAGTATTTT CASSLGLQGRSADTQYF
- TRBJ2-5 TRBD2 TRBV29-1 TGCAGCGTTGACGGGAGGGAGGGAGAGACCCAGTACTTC CSVDGREGETQYF
- TRBJ1-4 - TRBV19 TGTGCCAGTAGTATCACAGGGTCAACTAATGAAAAACTGTTTTTT CASSITGSTNEKLFF
- TRBJ1-1 - TRBV6-5 TGTGCCAGCGGGAGGGAAGGAGCTTTCTTT CASGREGAFF
- TRBJ1-2 - TRBV5-1 TGCGCCAGCAGCCTAAAGGGTGGCTACACCTTC CASSLKGGYTF
- TRBJ1-2 - TRBV14 TGTGCCAGCAGCCAAGATATCGCCGGAAACTATGGCTACACCTTC CASSQDIAGNYGYTF
- TRBJ2-4 TRBD2 TRBV27 TGTGCCACCAAAGAAATGGCAGCGGGAGGTTACATTCAGTACTTC CATKEMAAGGYIQYF
- TRBJ1-1 - TRBV6-1 TGTGCCAGCAGAGAAGGCCCTGAAGCTTTCTTT CASREGPEAFF
- TRBJ2-1 TRBD1 TRBV6-5 TGTGCCAGCAGTTACTCGTCCGGGACAGGGGCGTTCTTC CASSYSSGTGAFF
once TRBJ1-1 - TRBV15 TGTGCCACCAGCAGAGATCGAGTTTTAGTGGACAGTAGCACTGAAGCTTTCTTT CATSRDRVLVDSSTEAFF
- TRBJ2-7 TRBD1 TRBV28 TGTGCCAGCAGTTTACACTCGGGACAGACGGCGGAGTACTTC CASSLHSGQTAEYF
- TRBJ2-7 - TRBV27 TGTGCCAGCAGACCAAATCCACAGGGTTACGAGCAGTACTTC CASRPNPQGYEQYF
- TRBJ1-1 - TRBV29-1 TGCAGCGTTGGAGGTGTAAACACTGAAGCTTTCTTT CSVGGVNTEAFF
- TRBJ1-2 - TRBV29-1 TGCAGCGTTGAAATTGCGGGGGCCTATGGCTACACCTTC CSVEIAGAYGYTF
- TRBJ2-7 TRBD2 TRBV7-9 TGTGCCAGCAGCCTTGTCGGGAGGGAGGGCTACGAGCAGTACTTC CASSLVGREGYEQYF
- TRBJ2-1 - TRBV15 TGTGCCACCAGCAGAGCGGGGGCCTCCTACAATGAGCAGTTCTTC CATSRAGASYNEQFF
- TRBJ2-3 TRBD1 TRBV7-2 TGTGCCAGCAGCCCGGGACAGATCACAGATACGCAGTATTTT CASSPGQITDTQYF
- TRBJ1-3 TRBD1 TRBV29-1 TGCAGCGTTGAAGGAGGGGGTATTACAGGGGTTGGAAACACCATATATTTT CSVEGGGITGVGNTIYF
once TRBJ1-2 TRBD1 TRBV10-3 TGTGCCATCAGTGTGACAGGGAGGGACGGCTACACCTTC CAISVTGRDGYTF
- TRBJ2-7 TRBD1 TRBV27 TGTGCCAGCAGCGATAACAGGGGGGTGACCTACGAGCAGTACTTC CASSDNRGVTYEQYF
- TRBJ2-1 TRBD2 TRBV9 TGTGCCAGCAGCGCCCCGAGCGGGAGTGGAGGAGAGCAGTTCTTC CASSAPSGSGGEQFF
- TRBJ1-5 - TRBV19 TGTGCCAGTAGTGTTCAGGGGAATAGTCAGCCCCAGCATTTT CASSVQGNSQPQHF
- TRBJ2-7 - TRBV14 TGTGCCAGCAGCCAGGGATACGAGCAGTACTTC CASSQGYEQYF
- TRBJ2-1 TRBD2 TRBV19 TGTGCCAGTAACCCCAGGACTAGCGGGACATCAGTCTCATACAATGAGCAGTTCTTC CASNPRTSGTSVSYNEQFF
- TRBJ2-2 - TRBV6-5 TGTGCCAGCAGAACCGGGACATTGAACACCGGGGAGCTGTTTTTT CASRTGTLNTGELFF
- TRBJ1-1 TRBD1 TRBV6-6 TGTGCCAGCAGCCTGGACAGGGACACTGAAGCTTTCTTT CASSLDRDTEAFF
- TRBJ2-7 - TRBV4-2 TGTGCCAGCAGCCAAGGGCCCTACGAGCAGTACTTC CASSQGPYEQYF
- TRBJ2-1 TRBD2 TRBV6-5 TGTGCCAGCAGGTCCGTAGCGGGGGACTACAATGAGCAGTTCTTC CASRSVAGDYNEQFF
- TRBJ1-4 - TRBV6-5 TGTGCCAGCAGTTACTCAGGTGGTGCAACTAATGAAAAACTGTTTTTT CASSYSGGATNEKLFF
- TRBJ1-2 - TRBV7-9 TGTGCCAGCAGCTCGGCCGGGACTCCAACTTCTAACTATGGCTACACCTTC CASSSAGTPTSNYGYTF
- TRBJ1-1 - TRBV14 TGTGCCAGCAGCCAAGCCCGGAGACCGAATTCCAAAGCTTTCTTT CASSQARRPNSKAFF
once TRBJ1-2 - TRBV27 TGTGCCAGCAGTTGGGGCGGAAACTATGGCTACACCTTC CASSWGGNYGYTF
- TRBJ2-2 - TRBV6-6 TGTGCCAGCAGTCGGACTGAAAGCGGGGAGCTGTTTTTT CASSRTESGELFF
- TRBJ1-1 TRBD1 TRBV19 TGTGCCAGTAGACAGGGGATGTACACTGAAGCTTTCTTT CASRQGMYTEAFF
- TRBJ2-5 TRBD1 TRBV5-4 TGTGCCAGCAGCTTGACAGGGGCAGAGACCCAGTACTTC CASSLTGAETQYF
- TRBJ2-2 - TRBV19 TGTGCCAGTGCCAGGGGGGCCGACACCGGGGAGCTGTTTTTT CASARGADTGELFF
- TRBJ1-2 - TRBV7-2 TGTGCCAGCAGCTTCGATCCTTTCCGGGGCTACACCTTC CASSFDPFRGYTF
- TRBJ2-6 - TRBV27 TGTGCCAGCAGTCTGGAATGGTGGGGGTCCTCTGGGGCCAACGTCCTGACTTTC CASSLEWWGSSGANVLTF
- TRBJ2-2 - TRBV7-9 TGTGCCAGCAGCTTTACCGGGACCGACACCGGGGAGCTGTTTTTT CASSFTGTDTGELFF
- TRBJ2-7 - TRBV6-5 TGTGCCAGCAGTTTAGGACGAGGGGCTAATAAGCAGTACTTC CASSLGRGANKQYF
- TRBJ1-4 TRBD1 TRBV2 TGTGCCAGCAGACAGGGGAGGGCTAATGAAAAACTGTTTTTT CASRQGRANEKLFF
- TRBJ2-5 - TRBV6-5 TGTGCCAGCAGCGAAACAGTACAAGAGACCCAGTACTTC CASSETVQETQYF